Listed below are T cell receptor beta chains from one sample, sequenced in a study of response to subunit inactivated influenza vaccine. Using its own MiXCR run on the RT-PCR reads, TCRdb lists one record per CDR3 protein. The data show roughly 160,000 distinct CDR3 sequences, about 11% seen once. The sample consisted of CD8+ T cells sorted from PBMCs, taken 23 to 25 months after vaccination. The receptors were gathered from a man between 50 and 69 years old who received an inactivated influenza vaccine. Each CDR3 is given with its conserved first and last residue. D genes are given only for firm matches. Some rows mark clone size as missing; the rest say once, few, many or name a class of expanded clone.

>TRBJ2-7|TRBD2|TRBV20-1|.|13
TGCAGTGCTAGAGCGGGAGGGCCGTACGAGCAGTACTTC
CSARAGGPYEQYF
>TRBJ1-1|.|TRBV20-1|.|10
TGCAGTGCTAGGTACAGGGACGCTTTCTTT
CSARYRDAFF
>TRBJ2-5|.|TRBV7-6|.|16
TGTGCCAGCAGCTTAGTGGGGGCCACGGGAAGAGAGACCCAGTACTTC
CASSLVGATGRETQYF
>TRBJ2-7|.|TRBV13|.|15
TGTGCCAGCAGCTTACAATGGTTGGGGGGAGGCGAGCAGTACTTC
CASSLQWLGGGEQYF
>TRBJ2-3|TRBD2|TRBV19|.|15
TGTGCCAGTAGTATAGGAAGCCTGCGGGAGAAAACGCAGTATTTT
CASSIGSLREKTQYF
>TRBJ2-2|TRBD1|TRBV7-9|.|15
TGTGCCAGCAGCTTACCGCGGACAGGGCCCGGGGAGCTGTTTTTT
CASSLPRTGPGELFF
>TRBJ2-3|TRBD2|TRBV10-3|.|16
TGTGCCATCAGTCCCGCACTAGCGGGAGGCACAGATACGCAGTATTTT
CAISPALAGGTDTQYF
>TRBJ2-7|.|TRBV18|.|14
TGTGCCAGCTCACCATTCGCGCAAGTCCACGAGCAGTACTTC
CASSPFAQVHEQYF
>TRBJ2-5|.|TRBV6-2/TRBV6-3|few|15
TGTGCCAGCAGTTACGGCCCAGAGAACCAAGAGACCCAGTACTTC
CASSYGPENQETQYF
>TRBJ2-2|TRBD2|TRBV4-3|few|18
TGCGCCAGCAGCCAACGACTAGCGGGAGAACTCAGTACCGGGGAGCTGTTTTTT
CASSQRLAGELSTGELFF
>TRBJ2-3|TRBD2|TRBV24-1|.|15
TGTGCCACCAGTGCGGCGGGACTAGAGGTAGATACGCAGTATTTT
CATSAAGLEVDTQYF
>TRBJ1-1|.|TRBV5-1|few|14
TGCGCCAGCAGCTTGGATGGGAGATACACTGAAGCTTTCTTT
CASSLDGRYTEAFF
>TRBJ1-2|TRBD1|TRBV6-5|few|14
TGTGCCAGCAGTTACCGGACAGGCCACTATGGCTACACCTTC
CASSYRTGHYGYTF
>TRBJ1-1|.|TRBV7-9|.|14
TGTGCCAGCAGATCGGGACCCAAGAACACTGAAGCTTTCTTT
CASRSGPKNTEAFF
>TRBJ2-7|TRBD1|TRBV28|few|14
TGTGCCAGCAGTCCCCCCGGGACAGTCTACGAGCAGTACTTC
CASSPPGTVYEQYF
>TRBJ2-7|.|TRBV12-3/TRBV12-4|many|8
TGTGCCCCCTACGAGCAGTACTTC
CAPYEQYF
>TRBJ2-7|.|TRBV12-5|few|14
TGTGCTAGGGCGGCGGGACACATACCCTACGAGCAGTACTTC
CARAAGHIPYEQYF
>TRBJ2-7|.|TRBV4-1|.|17
TGCGCCAGCAGCCAAGATTTAGGCGGTGTGGTATCCTACGAGCAGTACTTC
CASSQDLGGVVSYEQYF
>TRBJ1-1|.|TRBV11-2|few|17
TGTGCCAGCAGCTTAGTTTCCAGGGGCCTTTCGAACACTGAAGCTTTCTTT
CASSLVSRGLSNTEAFF
>TRBJ2-7|TRBD2|TRBV29-1|many|13
TGCAGCGTCCGACGGGGGGAGCAAGGCGAGCAGTACTTC
CSVRRGEQGEQYF
>TRBJ1-1|.|TRBV5-6|medium-sized|13
TGTGCCAGCAGCCCCCGGGGGATCACTGAAGCTTTCTTT
CASSPRGITEAFF
>TRBJ2-7|.|TRBV9|.|14
TGTGCCAGCAGCGCTTCACAGGGCCCCTACGAGCAGTACTTC
CASSASQGPYEQYF
>TRBJ2-7|.|TRBV29-1|.|13
TGCAGCGTTGAATCGGGACTTGGTTACGAGCAGTACTTC
CSVESGLGYEQYF
>TRBJ2-3|.|TRBV2|.|16
TGTGCCAGCAGTGAACTCATAGCGACTAGCACAGATACGCAGTATTTT
CASSELIATSTDTQYF
>TRBJ1-1|.|TRBV11-1|few|18
TGTGCCAGCAGCCCACCGATTCAAGGGAAGAGAGGGAACACTGAAGCTTTCTTT
CASSPPIQGKRGNTEAFF
>TRBJ1-2|.|TRBV29-1|many|15
TGCAGCGTTGAAGATGGACAGACCCTTAACTATGGCTACACCTTC
CSVEDGQTLNYGYTF
>TRBJ2-7|TRBD1|TRBV15|few|19
TGTGCCACCAGCAGAGATCGAGACAAATGGACAGGGGACAGCTACGAGCAGTACTTC
CATSRDRDKWTGDSYEQYF
>TRBJ1-1|.|TRBV7-8|few|12
TGTGCCAGCAGCTTTTACCGGACTGAAGCTTTCTTT
CASSFYRTEAFF
>TRBJ1-1|TRBD1|TRBV5-1|many|13
TGCGCCAGCAGCCTAACAGGGGGCACTGAAGCTTTCTTT
CASSLTGGTEAFF
>TRBJ2-5|TRBD1|TRBV18|.|15
TGTGCCAGCTCACCAGGACAGGGGGGACAAGAGACCCAGTACTTC
CASSPGQGGQETQYF
>TRBJ1-5|.|TRBV20-1|few|12
TGCAGTGCTCAACAGCTCAATCAGCCCCAGCATTTT
CSAQQLNQPQHF
>TRBJ2-1|.|TRBV11-2|.|16
TGTGCCAGCAGCTTGGTTTGGGAGTACCAACAGAATGAGCAGTTCTTC
CASSLVWEYQQNEQFF
>TRBJ1-3|.|TRBV4-3|many|17
TGCGCCAGCAGCCAAGGTCGGGACACAGATTATGGAAACACCATATATTTT
CASSQGRDTDYGNTIYF
>TRBJ2-5|TRBD2|TRBV12-3/TRBV12-4|few|14
TGTGCCAGCAGCCCATGGGGGGGTAGTGAGACCCAGTACTTC
CASSPWGGSETQYF
>TRBJ2-2|.|TRBV6-5|.|11
TGTGCCACCCTCGCGTCCGGGGAGCTGTTTTTT
CATLASGELFF
>TRBJ2-1|.|TRBV27|many|13
TGTGCCAGCAGTTTATCCCACCGGAATGAGCAGTTCTTC
CASSLSHRNEQFF
>TRBJ2-5|.|TRBV29-1|.|17
TGCAGCGTTGAAGCATTGGTCATGGGGCAGCTACAAGAGACCCAGTACTTC
CSVEALVMGQLQETQYF
>TRBJ2-1|TRBD2|TRBV5-1|.|14
TGCGCCAGCAGCGAACATCGGGGGGGATACGAGCAGTTCTTC
CASSEHRGGYEQFF
>TRBJ2-2|.|TRBV27|many|13
TGTGCCAGCAGTTTAACGAACACCGGGGAGCTGTTTTTT
CASSLTNTGELFF
>TRBJ1-1|TRBD1|TRBV4-3|few|17
TGCGCCAGCAGCCAAGCCAGGACAGGGTGGCAGAACACTGAAGCTTTCTTT
CASSQARTGWQNTEAFF
>TRBJ2-1|TRBD2|TRBV12-3/TRBV12-4|.|15
TGTGCCAGCACCGAGACTAGCGCCTCCTACAATGAGCAGTTCTTC
CASTETSASYNEQFF
>TRBJ2-7|TRBD2|TRBV5-6|few|15
TGTGCCAGCAGCTTAACGGGACTAGCAGTCTACGAGCAGTACTTC
CASSLTGLAVYEQYF
>TRBJ2-7|.|TRBV11-2|.|13
TGTGCCAGCACCCCAGGTATGGCCTACGAGCAGTACTTC
CASTPGMAYEQYF
>TRBJ2-5|TRBD2|TRBV4-2|.|17
TGTGCCAGCAGCCAAGATCCTAGCGGGAGATCCCCAGAGACCCAGTACTTC
CASSQDPSGRSPETQYF
>TRBJ2-3|TRBD1|TRBV10-3|many|15
TGTGCCATCAGTGGGGGACAGCGGTCGGCAGATACGCAGTATTTT
CAISGGQRSADTQYF
>TRBJ2-7|.|TRBV7-9|many|17
TGTGCCAGCAGCCCTTCGGGGTTGGGGATGAGCTCCTACGAGCAGTACTTC
CASSPSGLGMSSYEQYF
>TRBJ2-3|TRBD2|TRBV6-4|.|15
TGTGCCAGCAGTAAACTAGCGGGAGGAGCAGATACGCAGTATTTT
CASSKLAGGADTQYF
>TRBJ1-5|.|TRBV25-1|few|13
TGTGCCAGCAGCGGGACGGGCAATCAGCCCCAGCATTTT
CASSGTGNQPQHF
>TRBJ1-2|TRBD1|TRBV10-2|few|14
TGCGCCAGCATCAGACCCGGGACAGGGTATGGCTACACCTTC
CASIRPGTGYGYTF
>TRBJ2-2|.|TRBV19|many|15
TGTGCCAGTAGACGCGGGGGCCCGAACACCGGGGAGCTGTTTTTT
CASRRGGPNTGELFF
>TRBJ2-1|TRBD1|TRBV28|few|16
TGTGCCAGCAGTTCACGGGACAGGGACTCCTACAATGAGCAGTTCTTC
CASSSRDRDSYNEQFF
>TRBJ2-1|TRBD1|TRBV29-1|many|13
TGCAGCGTTGACGGACAGGGCTACAATGAGCAGTTCTTC
CSVDGQGYNEQFF
>TRBJ1-2|.|TRBV4-2|many|11
TGTGCCAGCAGCGGTGTATCTGGCTACACCTTC
CASSGVSGYTF
>TRBJ2-1|.|TRBV12-3/TRBV12-4|.|13
TGTGCCAGCAGTTTTGGGGGGCTCAATGAGCAGTTCTTC
CASSFGGLNEQFF
>TRBJ2-1|.|TRBV2|few|16
TGTGCCAGCAGTTGGACAGCCCCTAGCTCCTACAATGAGCAGTTCTTC
CASSWTAPSSYNEQFF